This TCR beta chain is from a study of T cell responses to AZD1222 COVID-19 vaccine (dated by TCRdb to about 2021). Some background on the complete study: TCR sequencing covered 230 or so trial participants: 200 to 210 given two doses of AZD1222 and 26 given two doses of MenACWY control vaccine. Trial participants were enrolled by age into subgroups of 18-55, 56-69 and 70-plus years, and 148, 28 and 57 TCR-sequenced participants, respectively, were included in these subgroups. What the work shows at the level of the full study, not this receptor alone: Only five to seven AZD1222 recipients were SARS-CoV-2 seropositive at baseline, limiting conclusions about previously exposed vaccinees. Reportedly, almost half of the unique spike-specific TCRs recognized epitopes lying outside the regions that are mutated in the B.1.351 and B.1.1.7 variants. CD4 TCRs associated with the vaccine covered the entire spike protein, and the dominant responses were in regions 160-218 and 743-854. Participants were mostly white British and included more females than males, and it was suggested by the authors that clonal diversity may have been underestimated. No day 14 peak-response samples were available, so repertoires were characterized only after the peak T cell response. Spike-specific TCR breadth and depth rose significantly after two AZD1222 doses compared with day 0 and with MenACWY recipients. In the small 56-69-year group, the increase in depth fell short of significance, most likely because of low power.

The CDR3 regions of human TCRbeta chains were analyzed by immunosequencing. The source study handled its data this way. Repertoire TCRs were checked for matches against a reference library of SARS-CoV-2-specific TCRs that had been generated using the MIRA antigen-specificity platform. Breadth was defined as the fraction of unique TCRs that were SARS-CoV-2-associated. Depth was defined as the fraction of total T cells that were SARS-CoV-2-associated. Using the MIRA data, every spike-specific TCR was mapped to the spike region that the TCR reacted to and assigned to either a CD4 or a CD8 class. Log10-transformed breadth and depth values were compared by one-way ANOVA with Sidak's multiple comparisons tests. The source is immuneACCESS, and TCRdb retained only in-frame sequences with V and J called. Part of the clones is not carried over; for the studies checked, unresolved V genes explain less than half of this, and the remainder is unexplained. The DNA gave D and trimming, while V, J and clone size come from that table. For this sample the table gives around 160,000 clones, of which roughly nine tenths were detected only once. The ten largest clones take up 1.3% of the sample.

The time point label of this sample denotes: about 28 days (+/-7) after the second vaccine dose. Because spike-specific TCR depth and breadth did not differ between the two schedules, AZD1222 recipients who got a second dose at roughly 4 weeks were pooled with those who got a second dose at roughly 12 weeks. Vaccinee samples were obtained from the UK trials COV001 and COV002, which included a single-blind randomized controlled phase 2/3 trial of AZD1222 (ChAdOx1 nCoV-19) in healthy adults. For TCRbeta chain sequencing, PBMC samples from trial participants were taken at day 0 and at day 28 after the second dose. From the germline V gene, CDR1 is LGHNT and CDR2 is FRNRAP. The CDR3 holds 18 amino acids from the cysteine to the phenylalanine. The sequence is cut down to CDR3 DNA, 54 bases in frame from base 1. Trimming leaves V shorter by 5 bases and J shorter by 0 bases, with the junction holding 8 bases beyond the gene matches.

A remark on this clone: This receptor's antigen is unknown. No base-level quality is on record; no much larger clone is a single base apart.

The chain uses TRBV12-5 and TRBJ2-1; the central 12 bases match TRBD2. This clonotype originated in an adult who received the AZD1222 COVID-19 vaccine. The specimen comprised peripheral blood, sampled 28 days after the second AZD1222 dose. In nucleotide form, the sequence is TGTGCTAGTGGTGCCCGACTAGCGGGGGCCCACTCCTACAATGAGCAGTTCTTC. Translated, it gives CASGARLAGAHSYNEQFF. The reference TRBV12-5 and TRBJ2-1 proteins fill in what lies around the CDR3, so the full variable domain reads DARVTQTPRHKVTEMGQEVTMRCQPILGHNTVFWYRQTMMQGLELLAYFRNRAPLDDSGMPKDRFSAEMPDATLATLKIQPSEPRDSAVYFCASGARLAGAHSYNEQFFGPGTRLTVL.